This note documents a single TCR beta chain sequence. The entry originates in a study of blood T cell repertoires in COVID-19. The CDR3 runs 14 residues. CDR1 SGHAT and CDR2 FQNNGV come from the germline V gene. V lost 3 bases and J lost 8; bases outside the gene matches: 8. Clones were read by immunoSEQ multiplex PCR, and TCRdb kept only the in-frame ones, dropping some. The sample lists about 140,000 clones, approximately 80% occurring once. The specimen sequenced was PBMCs or T cells enriched from blood (not recorded which). The TCR originated in a woman aged 18 to 35 who had been exposed to COVID-19. This chain uses TRBV11-2 with TRBJ2-5; the match to TRBD1 covers 8 bases. The CDR3 bases are TGTGCCAGCAGCTTTCTCGGACAGGGTAGCACCCAGTACTTC. Its translation is CASSFLGQGSTQYF. The variable domain in full, completed from reference TRBV11-2 and TRBJ2-5, reads EAGVAQSPRYKIIEKRQSVAFWCNPISGHATLYWYQQILGQGPKLLIQFQNNGVVDDSQLPKDRFSAERLKGVDSTLKIQPAKLEDSAVYLCASSFLGQGSTQYFGPGTRLLVL.